Listed here are 25 T cell receptor beta chains from one sample, sequenced in a study of cytomegalovirus exposure and HLA in healthy donors. With 60 Vbeta and 13 Jbeta primers, the PCR was carried out. Some clones are missing from TCRdb's copy, which holds only in-frame ones; the method was immunoSEQ multiplex PCR. The data show roughly 140,000 clones, approximately 80% seen once. Material: PBMCs. The receptors here all came from a female donor in good health and CMV-seronegative.

The chain recombines TRBV4-1 with TRBJ1-1; D remains unclear. The germline V gene has CDR1 MGHRA and CDR2 YSYEKL. The CDR3 consists of 12 residues. The V end was cut by 0 bases, the J end by 10 bases, with 9 bases between. This chain's CDR3 is CASSQDQRSAFF. The CDR3 coding sequence is TGCGCCAGCAGCCAAGATCAGAGGTCAGCTTTCTTT.

This clone was detected only once. In this CDR3 the conserved last residue, phenylalanine or tryptophan, is missing, so a read error is likely. J is TRBJ2-7 and V is TRBV10-3; TRBD2 agrees at 10 bases. Germline loops: CDR1 ENHRY, CDR2 SYGVKD. The CDR3 totals 13 residues. In DNA, the CDR3 is TGTGCATCGGTGGCTAGCGGGGGCTACGAGCAGTACTGC. Amino acids: CASVASGGYEQYC.

The chain recombines TRBV4-1 with TRBJ2-1, with D hard to call. Looked up from germline, CDR1 is MGHRA and CDR2 is YSYEKL. The CDR3 is made up of 14 amino acids. With 1 base removed from V and 3 bases from J, the gap between germline ends came to 7 bases. CDR3 loop: CASSQGRLYNEQFF. CDR3 nucleotides: TGCGCCAGCAGCCAAGGGAGACTCTACAATGAGCAGTTCTTC.

The chain employs TRBV30 and TRBJ2-1; TRBD2 agrees at 7 bases. V dropped 1 base and J dropped 10; count of bases not matched to a gene: 7. The CDR3 length is 13 residues. Germline V CDR1 and CDR2: GTSNPN, SVGIG (reference sequence). DNA for the CDR3: TGTGCCTGGAGTGGGGGGGGGTCTCGGGAGCAGTTCTTC. The encoded protein is CAWSGGGSREQFF.

The rearrangement joins TRBV7-9 to TRBJ2-7; 8 positions agree with TRBD2. Germline V lookup: CDR1 SEHNR, CDR2 FQNEAQ (reference sequence). This CDR3 is built from 11 residues. J was trimmed by 6 bases and V by 10 bases; bases with no gene match: 5. The CDR3 sequence is CAIGREGEQYF. In DNA, the CDR3 is TGTGCCATCGGGAGGGAAGGCGAGCAGTACTTC.

The CDR3 sequence: CASSQGEAANEKLFF. CDR3 DNA: TGTGCCAGCAGCCAAGGGGAGGCAGCTAATGAAAAACTGTTTTTT. The V gene is TRBV4-2, the J gene TRBJ1-4; D not resolved. The V end lost 1 base, the J end lost 3 bases, and 9 bases lay between the germline ends. The germline CDR1 and CDR2 sequences are LGHNA and YNFKEQ. The CDR3 runs to 15 residues.

The gene calls are TRBV5-1 and TRBJ2-5; the D gene is possibly TRBD2 (5 bases). The germline V gene encodes CDR1 SGHRS and CDR2 YFSETQ. The CDR3 consists of 15 residues. The V end lost 1 base, the J end lost 5 bases, and 15 bases lay between the germline ends. The DNA for the CDR3 is TGCGCCAGCAGCTTGACGAGGGCTGAGGTGGAGACCCAGTACTTC. Translation gives CASSLTRAEVETQYF.

V gene TRBV2 combines with J gene TRBJ1-1, with 8 bases fitting TRBD1. Germline loops: CDR1 SNHLY, CDR2 FYNNEI. V lost 10 bases, J lost 0 bases, and 7 bases stayed unmatched. The CDR3 contains 14 residues. Here the CDR3 reads CATGQGPLNTEAFF. The CDR3 bases are TGTGCCACCGGACAGGGACCTTTGAACACTGAAGCTTTCTTT.

The chain uses TRBV5-1 and TRBJ1-1, with D maybe TRBD1 (6 bases). The CDR3 runs to 13 residues. CDR1 is SGHRS and CDR2 is YFSETQ in the germline V gene. V lost 4 bases and J lost 8, with 15 bases in between. The CDR3 region has the DNA TGCGCCAGCAGCCGGGGGGGCAGGGAAGAAGCTTTCTTT. Its protein product is CASSRGGREEAFF.

This clone was recorded once. V and J are TRBV28 and TRBJ2-3; tentatively, D is TRBD1 (6 bases). Deletions cut 6 bases from V and 3 bases from J, with 19 bases between. This CDR3 contains 16 residues. Germline V gives CDR1 MDHEN, CDR2 SYDVKM. The CDR3 here is CASRTLWQGRTDTQYF. The CDR3 coding sequence is TGTGCCAGCAGGACCCTGTGGCAGGGGAGAACAGATACGCAGTATTTT.

The chain combines TRBV5-1 with TRBJ2-5, with 8 bases aligning to TRBD2. The CDR3 is 14 amino acids. The germline gives CDR1 SGHRS, CDR2 YFSETQ. With 4 bases clipped from V and 5 bases from J, the junction kept 7 bases outside the gene matches. The CDR3 spells CASSGGGGLETQYF. The CDR3 region has the DNA TGCGCCAGCAGCGGGGGCGGGGGGCTGGAGACCCAGTACTTC.

A word on this clone: One junction end does not reproduce the germline sequence, and a read error may be involved. CDR3 DNA sequence: TGCGCCAGCAGCCAAGATTGGGCAGGGTATAACTATGGCTACCCCTTC. Residues: CASSQDWAGYNYGYPF. The chain recombines TRBV4-1 with TRBJ1-2; possibly TRBD1 for D (5 bases). Germline assignment: CDR1 MGHRA and CDR2 YSYEKL. This CDR3 comprises 16 residues.

This sequence joins TRBV2 and TRBJ1-5; TRBD1 aligns across 11 bases. In germline, CDR1 is SNHLY, CDR2 FYNNEI. The trim removed 0 bases at V and 6 bases at J, leaving 4 bases unmatched. The CDR3 length is 16 residues. The CDR3 protein is CASSEARTGGSQPQHF. The CDR3, as DNA: TGTGCCAGCAGTGAAGCCCGGACAGGGGGCAGTCAGCCCCAGCATTTT.

The V gene is TRBV10-3, the J gene TRBJ2-2; TRBD1 is a possible D gene (5 bases). Germline CDR1 is ENHRY and CDR2 is SYGVKD. The CDR3 length is 13 residues. Trimming left V 2 bases short and J 5 bases short, with 6 bases between. This CDR3 reads CAISEHRTGELFF. For the CDR3, the DNA is TGTGCCATCAGTGAGCACAGGACCGGGGAGCTGTTTTTT.

The rearrangement uses TRBV9 and TRBJ2-2; the match to TRBD2 covers 10 bases. Germline lookup yields CDR1 SGDLS and CDR2 YYNGEE. V lost 2 bases, J lost 4 bases, and 2 bases stayed unmatched. The CDR3 is made up of 15 amino acids. The DNA for the CDR3 is TGTGCCAGCAGCGTTAGCGGGGGGACCACCGGGGAGCTGTTTTTT. Translating it yields CASSVSGGTTGELFF.

The table lists this clone with a count of one. The chain links TRBV27 to TRBJ1-2; 9 bases are shared with TRBD1. This CDR3 is 13 amino acids long. With 3 bases clipped from V and 4 bases from J, the junction kept 0 bases outside the gene matches. Germline assignment: CDR1 MNHEY and CDR2 SMNVEV (reference sequence). CDR3 in DNA: TGTGCCAGCAGTTTGACAGGGGGCTATGGCTACACCTTC. Encoded protein: CASSLTGGYGYTF.

V and J are TRBV15 and TRBJ2-7; perhaps TRBD1 as D (6 bases). The V gene lost 2 bases and the J gene lost 0 bases, with 11 bases spanning the gap. Germline assignment: CDR1 LNHNV and CDR2 YYDKDF (reference sequence). The CDR3 is 15 residues long. In DNA, the CDR3 is TGTGCCACCAGCAGAAGAAGGGGGAGCTCCTACGAGCAGTACTTC. It codes for CATSRRRGSSYEQYF. The whole variable domain, remainder taken from reference TRBV15 and TRBJ2-7, is DAMVIQNPRYQVTQFGKPVTLSCSQTLNHNVMYWYQQKSSQAPKLLFHYYDKDFNNEADTPDNFQSRRPNTSFCFLDIRSPGLGDTAMYLCATSRRRGSSYEQYFGPGTRLTVT.

V gene TRBV28 combines with J gene TRBJ1-4; tentatively, D is TRBD1 (5 bases). Between the trimmed V and J ends, which lost 7 bases and 0 bases, there was a span of 18 bases. CDR1 MDHEN and CDR2 SYDVKM come from the germline V gene. The CDR3 contains 17 residues. CDR3 amino acids: CASTPGGPFSTNEKLFF. The CDR3 DNA is TGTGCCAGCACCCCGGGGGGACCCTTTTCAACTAATGAAAAACTGTTTTTT.

CDR3 nucleotide sequence: TGCGCCAGCAGCTTGGGGGACAGCTGGAACTACGAGCAGTACTTC. The encoded protein is CASSLGDSWNYEQYF. The V and J genes are TRBV5-1 and TRBJ2-7, with 7 bases lining up with TRBD1. V was clipped by 0 bases and J by 3 bases; unmatched bases: 6. The CDR3 has 15 residues. The V gene's germline CDR1 is SGHRS and CDR2 YFSETQ.

This clone was recorded once. The chain has TRBV15 and TRBJ2-7; D ambiguous. Germline V CDR1 and CDR2: LNHNV, YYDKDF (reference sequence). The V end lost 0 bases, the J end lost 0 bases, and 12 bases lay between the germline ends. The CDR3 consists of 16 residues. The CDR3: CATSRDRVGFSYEQYF. CDR3 in DNA: TGTGCCACCAGCAGAGACCGGGTCGGCTTCTCCTACGAGCAGTACTTC. Supplemented by reference TRBV15 and TRBJ2-7, the full variable domain reads DAMVIQNPRYQVTQFGKPVTLSCSQTLNHNVMYWYQQKSSQAPKLLFHYYDKDFNNEADTPDNFQSRRPNTSFCFLDIRSPGLGDTAMYLCATSRDRVGFSYEQYFGPGTRLTVT.

The V and J genes are TRBV4-1 and TRBJ2-7, with 7 bases that match TRBD2. CDR1 and CDR2 from the germline V gene are MGHRA and YSYEKL. This CDR3 comprises 16 residues. The J segment lost 4 bases and the V segment lost 0 bases, leaving 9 bases of the junction unmatched. CDR3 sequence reads: CASSQDRAGVQYEQYF. The CDR3 DNA reads TGCGCCAGCAGCCAAGATCGGGCGGGAGTGCAGTACGAGCAGTACTTC.

The chain joins TRBV7-2 to TRBJ2-3, with TRBD2 as a possible D gene (6 bases). CDR3 length: 18 amino acids. The germline V gene encodes CDR1 SGHTA and CDR2 FQGNSA. The V and J ends lost 5 bases and 3 bases respectively, with 24 bases between them. The CDR3 sequence is CASSRGSVTLGGTDTQYF. The DNA of the CDR3 is TGTGCCAGCAGCAGAGGAAGCGTTACCCTGGGGGGTACAGATACGCAGTATTTT.

This sequence joins TRBV7-2 and TRBJ2-1; D may be TRBD2 (6 bases). The CDR3 is 12 amino acids. V was clipped by 5 bases and J by 10 bases, with 12 bases between them. From germline, CDR1 is SGHTA and CDR2 FQGNSA. The CDR3 reads CASSRWGEEQFF. DNA for the CDR3: TGTGCCAGCAGCAGATGGGGGGAGGAGCAGTTCTTC. Variable domain in full (rest from reference TRBV7-2 and TRBJ2-1): GAGVSQSPSNKVTEKGKDVELRCDPISGHTALYWYRQSLGQGLEFLIYFQGNSAPDKSGLPSDRFSAERTGGSVSTLTIQRTQQEDSAVYLCASSRWGEEQFFGPGTRLTVL.

There are a few counts of this clone. The chain is built from TRBV5-1 and TRBJ2-1, with 9 bases aligning to TRBD1. V dropped 3 bases and J dropped 5; count of bases not matched to a gene: 0. Germline V gene data show CDR1 as SGHRS and CDR2 as YFSETQ. This CDR3 has 13 residues. This CDR3 reads CASSWTGDNEQFF. The CDR3 nucleotides are TGCGCCAGCAGCTGGACAGGGGACAATGAGCAGTTCTTC.

This rearrangement joins TRBV6-5 to TRBJ1-2; 7 bases map to TRBD1. The length of the CDR3 is 14 residues. Per the germline V gene, CDR1 is MNHEY and CDR2 is SVGAGI. The J segment lost 4 bases and the V segment lost 6 bases, leaving 8 bases of the junction unmatched. The CDR3 loop reads CASRPQGPFYGYTF. CDR3 DNA: TGTGCCAGCAGACCACAGGGGCCATTCTATGGCTACACCTTC.